The T cell receptor (beta chain) described here comes from a study of liver allograft versus peripheral blood T cells. Looking at the study overall: Within transplanted livers, the T cell receptor repertoires were examined and compared against the repertoires present in the peripheral blood of liver transplant recipients.

V trimming: 4 bases; J trimming: 11 bases; junction bases outside the gene matches: 4. CDR1 and CDR2 (germline): MNHNS, SASEGT. The CDR3 is 12 residues long. By share of the sample, this clonotype is medium-sized (0.01 to 0.1%). Antigen specificity is unknown. Study-wide results and limits: Reportedly, liver allograft T cell receptor repertoires differed from peripheral blood ones.

Via MiXCR, TCRdb re-called the reads, giving one row per CDR3 protein. The data show 3,500 to 4,000 distinct CDR3 sequences, 15% seen once. The V call is TRBV6-1, the J call TRBJ2-1; 8 nucleotides agree with TRBD2. The sequence derives from a human patient who had a liver transplant. Some of the T cells may derive from the graft donor. The CDR3 spells CASSATSGKQFF. Written as DNA, the CDR3 is TGTGCCAGCAGTGCCACTAGCGGCAAGCAGTTCTTC.